These T cell receptor beta chains were read from a single sample in a study of blood T cell repertoires in COVID-19. The method was immunoSEQ multiplex PCR; TCRdb's version includes in-frame clones alone and lacks a portion of them. Found here are a few hundred thousand clones, 65% to 85% of them singletons; the top ten hold 1.5%. Sequencing input: peripheral blood. These receptors came from a woman aged 40 to 55 who had recovered from COVID-19. Each CDR3 is given with its conserved first and last residue. D genes are given only for firm matches. A clone size is listed for some rows: how often the clone was seen (once, few, many), or a class if it is expanded.

CDR3 protein	CDR3 DNA	D gene	V gene	J gene	clone size
CASTTDSSIQETQYF	TGCGCCAGCACCACGGACTCTAGCATCCAAGAGACCCAGTACTTC	-	TRBV5-1	TRBJ2-5	few
CASSRGGRDSPLHF	TGTGCCAGCAGTAGAGGGGGTCGGGATTCACCCCTCCACTTT	-	TRBV6-5	TRBJ1-6	-
CASSLQGSTYGYTF	TGTGCCAGTAGTCTGCAGGGATCAACCTATGGCTACACCTTC	-	TRBV19	TRBJ1-2	-
CASSLPQGLKTQYF	TGTGCCAGCAGTTTACCTCAGGGGTTGAAGACCCAGTACTTC	-	TRBV28	TRBJ2-5	-
CASSEQGQGSVAFF	TGCGCCAGCAGCGAACAGGGACAGGGTAGTGTGGCTTTCTTT	TRBD1	TRBV5-1	TRBJ1-1	-
CASKPGQYNYGYTF	TGTGCCAGCAAACCTGGACAGTACAACTATGGCTACACCTTC	-	TRBV7-2	TRBJ1-2	-
CAISAGGAGETQYF	TGTGCCATCAGTGCAGGGGGCGCGGGGGAGACCCAGTACTTC	TRBD1	TRBV10-3	TRBJ2-5	-
CASRSPAGTQYF	TGTGCCAGCAGGTCCCCAGCAGGGACCCAGTACTTC	-	TRBV27	TRBJ2-5	-
CASSQVLGALEPDTQYF	TGCGCCAGCAGCCAAGTATTAGGAGCCCTGGAACCAGATACGCAGTATTTT	-	TRBV4-1	TRBJ2-3	-
CAISERSFEKLFF	TGTGCCATCAGTGAGCGGAGTTTCGAAAAACTGTTTTTT	-	TRBV10-3	TRBJ1-4	-
CASSLDRVGGYTF	TGTGCCAGCAGTTTAGACAGGGTTGGGGGCTACACCTTC	TRBD1	TRBV6-5	TRBJ1-2	-
CASRPGGGATLKSSYNEQFF	TGTGCCAGCAGACCCGGCGGGGGGGCCACCTTAAAGAGCTCCTACAATGAGCAGTTCTTC	TRBD2	TRBV28	TRBJ2-1	-
CASSQASVGTDTQYF	TGTGCCAGCAGTCAAGCTAGCGTGGGCACAGATACGCAGTATTTT	-	TRBV5-6	TRBJ2-3	-
CASSTPRGYGYTF	TGTGCCAGCTCCACTCCTCGGGGCTATGGCTACACCTTC	-	TRBV5-4	TRBJ1-2	-
CASSLSGEQGTHTIYF	TGTGCCAGCAGTTTATCGGGGGAACAGGGAACTCACACCATATATTTT	-	TRBV27	TRBJ1-3	-
CATSERPLSPLHF	TGTGCCACCAGTGAGCGGCCCCTTTCACCCCTCCACTTT	-	TRBV24-1	TRBJ1-6	-
CATSRDGNRGNEQFF	TGTGCCACCAGCAGAGATGGCAACCGAGGAAATGAGCAGTTCTTC	-	TRBV15	TRBJ2-1	-
CASSQGSQRVARETQYF	TGCGCCAGCAGCCAAGGATCCCAGCGGGTGGCCAGGGAGACCCAGTACTTC	-	TRBV4-1	TRBJ2-5	few
CASREGTGRGYGYTF	TGTGCCAGCAGGGAGGGGACAGGGAGAGGCTATGGCTACACCTTC	TRBD1	TRBV28	TRBJ1-2	once
CASSFGVRGNTIYF	TGTGCCAGCAGCTTCGGGGTGAGAGGAAACACCATATATTTT	-	TRBV7-9	TRBJ1-3	many